This TCR beta chain was recorded in a study of T cells after yellow fever vaccination. Study-wide results and limits: There was a possibility that FACS-sorted repertoires contained abundant clonotypes contaminating from the bulk population.

This clonotype was detected ten times or more. What it recognizes is unknown. This CDR3 is built from 15 residues. The germline V gene encodes CDR1 MDHEN and CDR2 SYDVKM. Unmatched junction bases numbered 6, after V lost 3 bases and J lost 5 bases. UMIs were added to TCR cDNA along with a universal primer site when it was made by 5'RACE template switching. TCRdb reprocessed the 5' RACE reads with MiXCR, giving one entry per CDR3 protein. The data contain some 100,000 distinct CDR3 sequences, about 7% of them singletons. Sequenced here: CD4+ T cells sorted from PBMCs, sampled more than 35 days after the first yellow fever vaccination. This clonotype was sampled from a young man who received the YFV17D yellow fever vaccine. This chain links TRBV28 with TRBJ2-4, with TRBD1 matching 8 bases. The CDR3 sequence is CASSFAGGTENIQYF. DNA of the CDR3: TGTGCCAGCAGTTTTGCAGGGGGCACGGAAAACATTCAGTACTTC.